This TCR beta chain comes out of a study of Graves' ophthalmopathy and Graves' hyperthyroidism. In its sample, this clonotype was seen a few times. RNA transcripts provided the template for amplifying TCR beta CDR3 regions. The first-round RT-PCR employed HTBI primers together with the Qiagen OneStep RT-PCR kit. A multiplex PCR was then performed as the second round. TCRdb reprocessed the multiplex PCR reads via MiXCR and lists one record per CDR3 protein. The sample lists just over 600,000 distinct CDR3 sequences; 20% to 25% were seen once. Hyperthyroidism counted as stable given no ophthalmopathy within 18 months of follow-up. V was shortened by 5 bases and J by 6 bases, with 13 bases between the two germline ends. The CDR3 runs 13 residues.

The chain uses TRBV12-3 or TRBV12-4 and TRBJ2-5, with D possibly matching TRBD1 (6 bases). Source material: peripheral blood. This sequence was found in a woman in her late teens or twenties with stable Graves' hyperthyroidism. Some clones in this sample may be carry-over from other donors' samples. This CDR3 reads CASSAPGTKTQYF. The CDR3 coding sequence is TGTGCCAGCAGTGCTCCGGGGACAAAGACCCAGTACTTC.